These T cell receptor beta chains were read from a single sample in a study of cytomegalovirus exposure and HLA in healthy donors. Data came from immunoSEQ multiplex PCR; TCRdb stores just in-frame clones and leaves some out. The sample has roughly 140,000 clones; about four fifths are singletons. Sequencing input: PBMCs. These receptor sequences come from a man in his forties or fifties in good health and CMV-seropositive. CDR3s include the opening cysteine and the closing phenylalanine or tryptophan. The D gene is left open where the match is weak. Clone size is stated in some rows and not others, as once, few, many or a class when expanded.

CDR3aa: CASSSPTGVEQYF
CDR3nt: TGCGCCAGCAGCTCCCCGACAGGGGTCGAGCAGTACTTC
v_gene: TRBV5-1
d_gene: TRBD1
abundance: once
j_gene: TRBJ2-7

CDR3aa: CASSLDQGILSEAFF
CDR3nt: TGTGCCAGCAGCTTAGACCAGGGAATCCTGTCTGAAGCTTTCTTT
v_gene: TRBV11-2
d_gene: -
abundance: -
j_gene: TRBJ1-1

CDR3aa: CAWKTRRGGSSYNSPLHF
CDR3nt: TGTGCCTGGAAGACTCGAAGGGGAGGAAGCTCCTATAATTCACCCCTCCACTTT
v_gene: TRBV30
d_gene: -
abundance: -
j_gene: TRBJ1-6

CDR3aa: CASSDQGAGGGSTYGYTF
CDR3nt: TGTGCCAGCAGTGACCAGGGGGCCGGAGGGGGTTCTACCTATGGCTACACCTTC
v_gene: TRBV6-4
d_gene: TRBD1
abundance: -
j_gene: TRBJ1-2

CDR3aa: CASSLGGSFYNEQFF
CDR3nt: TGTGCCAGCAGTTTAGGCGGGAGCTTCTACAATGAGCAGTTCTTC
v_gene: TRBV27
d_gene: TRBD2
abundance: -
j_gene: TRBJ2-1

CDR3aa: CAISESENQPQHF
CDR3nt: TGTGCCATCAGTGAGTCAGAGAATCAGCCCCAGCATTTT
v_gene: TRBV10-3
d_gene: -
abundance: -
j_gene: TRBJ1-5

CDR3aa: CASSKTGINSPLHF
CDR3nt: TGTGCCAGCAGCAAAACAGGGATTAATTCACCCCTCCACTTT
v_gene: TRBV9
d_gene: -
abundance: -
j_gene: TRBJ1-6

CDR3aa: CASRSGQGGYGYTF
CDR3nt: TGTGCCAGCAGAAGCGGACAGGGGGGCTATGGCTACACCTTC
v_gene: TRBV5-4
d_gene: TRBD1
abundance: -
j_gene: TRBJ1-2

CDR3aa: CASSPRSTGTPTF
CDR3nt: TGCGCCAGCAGCCCGCGATCGACAGGGACACCTACCTTC
v_gene: TRBV4-3
d_gene: TRBD1
abundance: -
j_gene: TRBJ1-2

CDR3aa: CASSQRVAGEYNEQFF
CDR3nt: TGTGCCAGCAGCCAGCGGGTAGCGGGAGAGTACAATGAGCAGTTCTTC
v_gene: TRBV7-9
d_gene: TRBD2
abundance: -
j_gene: TRBJ2-1

CDR3aa: CASSLSGADTQYF
CDR3nt: TGTGCCAGCAGCTTAAGTGGGGCGGATACCCAGTACTTC
v_gene: TRBV7-3
d_gene: -
abundance: -
j_gene: TRBJ2-5

CDR3aa: CASSPGSTDTQYF
CDR3nt: TGTGCCAGCAGCCCAGGGAGCACAGATACGCAGTATTTT
v_gene: TRBV28
d_gene: -
abundance: -
j_gene: TRBJ2-3

CDR3aa: CASSVGPGRGSTDTQYF
CDR3nt: TGTGCCAGCAGCGTAGGACCCGGCAGGGGCAGCACAGATACGCAGTATTTT
v_gene: TRBV9
d_gene: -
abundance: -
j_gene: TRBJ2-3

CDR3aa: CASSLVSHGWGGTGGGQETQYF
CDR3nt: TGTGCCAGCAGTTTAGTCTCGCACGGCTGGGGGGGGACTGGCGGGGGGCAAGAGACCCAGTACTTC
v_gene: TRBV27
d_gene: TRBD2
abundance: -
j_gene: TRBJ2-5

CDR3aa: CASSYTPTGEAFF
CDR3nt: TGTGCCAGCAGTTACACCCCGACAGGTGAAGCTTTCTTT
v_gene: TRBV6-5
d_gene: -
abundance: -
j_gene: TRBJ1-1

CDR3aa: CASSQSGGGSSFTDTQYF
CDR3nt: TGCGCCAGCAGCCAGTCCGGGGGGGGAAGCTCCTTCACAGATACGCAGTATTTT
v_gene: TRBV4-1
d_gene: TRBD2
abundance: few
j_gene: TRBJ2-3

CDR3aa: CASSLWTSGRVSSYEQYF
CDR3nt: TGCGCCAGCAGCTTGTGGACTAGCGGGAGGGTGAGCTCCTACGAGCAGTACTTC
v_gene: TRBV5-1
d_gene: TRBD2
abundance: once
j_gene: TRBJ2-7

CDR3aa: CAWGAGGPPDTQYF
CDR3nt: TGTGCCTGGGGAGCGGGGGGGCCACCAGATACGCAGTATTTT
v_gene: TRBV30
d_gene: TRBD2
abundance: -
j_gene: TRBJ2-3

CDR3aa: CASIGRVDAFF
CDR3nt: TGTGCCTCAATAGGCAGGGTTGATGCTTTCTTT
v_gene: TRBV19
d_gene: -
abundance: -
j_gene: TRBJ1-1

CDR3aa: CAVRGSGYEQYF
CDR3nt: TGTGCAGTAAGGGGGTCGGGCTACGAGCAGTACTTC
v_gene: TRBV6-5
d_gene: -
abundance: -
j_gene: TRBJ2-7

CDR3aa: CAWTTDRHNYGYTF
CDR3nt: TGTGCCTGGACCACGGACAGGCACAACTATGGCTACACCTTC
v_gene: TRBV30
d_gene: TRBD1
abundance: -
j_gene: TRBJ1-2

CDR3aa: CASSHPSEGSYEQYF
CDR3nt: TGTGCCAGCTCACACCCCTCGGAGGGTTCCTACGAGCAGTACTTC
v_gene: TRBV18
d_gene: -
abundance: -
j_gene: TRBJ2-7

CDR3aa: CASGLTVGGLIYQPQHF
CDR3nt: TGTGCTAGTGGTTTGACGGTGGGGGGACTAATATATCAGCCCCAGCATTTT
v_gene: TRBV12-5
d_gene: -
abundance: -
j_gene: TRBJ1-5

CDR3aa: CASSRLVVYNEQFF
CDR3nt: TGTGCCAGCAGCCGACTAGTGGTCTACAATGAGCAGTTCTTC
v_gene: TRBV11-3
d_gene: -
abundance: -
j_gene: TRBJ2-1

CDR3aa: CASSFDRSTEAFF
CDR3nt: TGTGCCAGCAGCTTCGACAGGTCCACTGAAGCTTTCTTT
v_gene: TRBV11-1
d_gene: -
abundance: -
j_gene: TRBJ1-1

CDR3aa: CASGTRGGYTF
CDR3nt: TGTGCCAGCGGTACAAGGGGGGGCTACACCTTC
v_gene: TRBV9
d_gene: -
abundance: -
j_gene: TRBJ1-2